These 19 T cell receptor beta chains were all obtained from the same sample, sequenced in a study of T cell changes during pregnancy in multiple sclerosis. Repertoires were generated with immunoSEQ multiplex PCR, while TCRdb's copy carries only in-frame clones and drops some. Of about 58,000 clones listed, roughly nine tenths are singletons. The material sequenced was CD4+ T cells from peripheral blood mononuclear cells, taken after pregnancy. The receptors derive from a female donor in good health, enrolled as a control in a pregnancy study.

This clone has only one observation. The same CDR3 can be traced to other DNA sequences in this sample. The chain joins TRBV6-5 to TRBJ2-7, with TRBD2 identical over 11 bases. CDR3 length: 15 amino acids. Germline V gene lookup returns CDR1 MNHEY and CDR2 SVGAGI. The J segment lost 2 bases and the V segment lost 6 bases, leaving 6 bases of the junction unmatched. In nucleotides, the CDR3 is TGTGCCAGCAGCCCAACTAGCGGGGGAACCTACGAGCAGTACTTC. It specifies CASSPTSGGTYEQYF.

This chain joins TRBV11-2 and TRBJ1-2; D not certain. Trimming removed 5 bases at V and 2 bases at J, with 15 bases between. This CDR3 is built from 15 residues. Looked up from germline, CDR1 is SGHAT and CDR2 is FQNNGV. CDR3: CASSQGERGNYGYTF. The CDR3 nucleotides are TGTGCCAGCAGCCAAGGAGAGAGAGGGAACTATGGCTACACCTTC.

The genes are TRBV7-2 and TRBJ2-3; 9 positions agree with TRBD2. The CDR3 runs to 16 residues. Germline CDR1 and CDR2: SGHTA and FQGNSA. Trimming took 3 bases from V and 1 from J; bases not matched to a gene: 5. The CDR3 nucleotides read TGTGCCAGCAGCTTCACCGCTAGCGGGGGCACAGATACGCAGTATTTT. Translating it yields CASSFTASGGTDTQYF.

In this sample, this clone turned up a few times. The V call is TRBV18, the J call TRBJ1-6; D is undetermined. The length of the CDR3 is 15 residues. V shed 1 base and J shed 7 bases, with 11 bases lying between them. Germline V gives CDR1 KGHSH, CDR2 LQKENI. The CDR3: CASSPLMGDNSPLHF. DNA for the CDR3: TGTGCCAGCTCACCACTCATGGGAGACAATTCACCCCTCCACTTT.

V and J are TRBV5-1 and TRBJ2-7; D is possibly TRBD1 (6 bases). Germline CDR1 reads SGHRS; CDR2 reads YFSETQ. The germline V and J ends were trimmed by 4 bases and 6 bases, with 17 bases remaining between them. This CDR3 comprises 14 residues. The CDR3 here is CASSPRGYGGEQYF. For the CDR3, the DNA is TGCGCCAGCAGCCCCAGGGGCTATGGGGGCGAGCAGTACTTC. Supplemented by reference TRBV5-1 and TRBJ2-7, the full variable domain reads KAGVTQTPRYLIKTRGQQVTLSCSPISGHRSVSWYQQTPGQGLQFLFEYFSETQRNKGNFPGRFSGRQFSNSRSEMNVSTLELGDSALYLCASSPRGYGGEQYFGPGTRLTVT.

J is TRBJ1-1 and V is TRBV5-1; 8 bases align to TRBD1. CDR1 is SGHRS and CDR2 is YFSETQ in the germline V gene. The CDR3 is 16 residues long. With 1 base clipped from V and 1 base from J, the junction kept 6 bases outside the gene matches. CDR3 amino acids: CASSLLQGAENTEAFF. Written as DNA, the CDR3 is TGCGCCAGCAGCTTGCTTCAGGGGGCGGAGAACACTGAAGCTTTCTTT.

V gene TRBV6-6 combines with J gene TRBJ2-5, with TRBD2 identical over 7 bases. Trimming removed 2 bases from V and 3 bases from J; junction bases left unmatched: 3. The V gene's germline CDR1 is MNHNY and CDR2 SVGAGI (reference sequence). This CDR3 is built from 14 residues. The CDR3 spells CASSYPGGKETQYF. CDR3 nucleotide sequence: TGTGCCAGCAGTTACCCCGGGGGGAAAGAGACCCAGTACTTC.

The V and J genes are TRBV11-2 and TRBJ2-2; 7 positions match TRBD2. The germline gives CDR1 SGHAT, CDR2 FQNNGV. J lost 2 bases, V lost 5 bases, and 5 bases had no gene match. This CDR3 comprises 15 residues. This chain's CDR3 is CASSPGGGNTGELFF. The CDR3 coding sequence is TGTGCCAGCAGCCCAGGCGGGGGTAACACCGGGGAGCTGTTTTTT.

V is TRBV7-2 and J is TRBJ1-2, with TRBD1 matching 12 bases. CDR1 and CDR2 from the germline V gene are SGHTA and FQGNSA. V shed 4 bases and J 8 bases; nucleotides not matched to a gene: 5. This CDR3 region has 14 residues. CDR3 nucleotide sequence: TGTGCCAGCAGCTCGGGACAGGGGGCTTTGGGCTACACCTTC. Protein sequence: CASSSGQGALGYTF.

V usage is TRBV10-3 and J usage is TRBJ1-1; D is possibly TRBD1 (5 bases). The CDR3 consists of 15 residues. V lost 4 bases and J 3 bases, leaving 15 bases between the germline ends. Per the germline V gene, CDR1 is ENHRY and CDR2 is SYGVKD. The CDR3 bases are TGTGCCATCAGTGCACCTACCGGGGGTCACACTGAAGCTTTCTTT. This translates into CAISAPTGGHTEAFF.

This clone has a single count. The chain recombines TRBV7-8 with TRBJ1-6, with unresolved D. Germline CDR1 reads SGHVS; CDR2 reads FQNEAQ. Trimming removed 2 bases from V and 4 bases from J, with 6 bases in between. This CDR3 contains 14 residues. Written as DNA, the CDR3 is TGTGCCAGCAGCTTATCACAGTATAATTCACCCCTCCACTTT. This sequence encodes CASSLSQYNSPLHF.

In its sample, this clone was seen a few times. The genes are TRBV30 and TRBJ1-1, with a possible D match to TRBD1 (6 bases). The CDR3 spans 14 residues. V dropped 5 bases and J dropped 9 bases, with 22 bases sitting between them. Germline V gene data show CDR1 as GTSNPN and CDR2 as SVGIG (reference sequence). The CDR3 DNA reads TGTGCCTGGCAATCCGATTCAGGGGTTGGGAAAGCTTTCTTT. Amino acid sequence: CAWQSDSGVGKAFF.

This sequence joins TRBV11-3 and TRBJ2-5; D ambiguous. Germline values: CDR1 SGHNT, CDR2 YENEEA. There are 14 residues in the CDR3. V was pared by 4 bases and J by 2 bases, with 11 bases between. DNA for the CDR3: TGTGCCAGCAGCTCCCTGAGAGGACAAGAGACCCAGTACTTC. It yields the protein CASSSLRGQETQYF.

This clone was counted once. The genes are TRBV30 and TRBJ1-1; TRBD1 matches at 8 bases. The V segment lost 6 bases and the J segment 4 bases; nucleotides outside the gene matches: 7. CDR1 GTSNPN and CDR2 SVGIG come from the germline V gene (reference sequence). The CDR3 is made up of 13 amino acids. CDR3 DNA sequence: TGTGCCTGCAGGGGGCAGTTGGGCACTGAAGCTTTCTTT. It translates to CACRGQLGTEAFF.

The genes are TRBV4-2 and TRBJ2-5; 8 bases agree with TRBD2. From germline, CDR1 is LGHNA and CDR2 YNFKEQ. V shed 0 bases and J 5 bases; nucleotides not matched to a gene: 20. CDR3 size: 20 residues. CDR3: CASSQEAQYTLAGQRETQYF. The CDR3 DNA follows: TGTGCCAGCAGCCAAGAGGCCCAATATACGTTAGCGGGGCAAAGGGAGACCCAGTACTTC.

This sequence joins TRBV5-4 and TRBJ2-5, with TRBD2 identical over 10 bases. Trimming cost V 4 bases and J 5 bases; bases outside gene matches: 11. The CDR3 length is 16 residues. CDR1 and CDR2 from the germline V gene are SGHNT and YYREEE (reference sequence). Here the CDR3 reads CASSPNLAGVKETQYF. The CDR3 bases are TGTGCCAGCAGCCCTAATCTAGCGGGGGTTAAGGAGACCCAGTACTTC.

V is TRBV7-2 and J is TRBJ1-2; 11 bases fit TRBD1. CDR3 length: 16 amino acids. V lost 3 bases to trimming and J lost 5 bases; unmatched junction nucleotides: 8. The germline gives CDR1 SGHTA, CDR2 FQGNSA. Here the CDR3 DNA reads TGTGCCAGCAGCTTGCGGACAGGGGGCGAGGGTTATGGCTACACCTTC. Its protein product is CASSLRTGGEGYGYTF.

The V call is TRBV19, the J call TRBJ2-1, with D perhaps matching TRBD2 (6 bases). CDR3 length: 15 residues. V lost 5 bases and J lost 2, with 13 bases in between. Germline V CDR1 and CDR2: LNHDA, SQIVND (reference sequence). The CDR3 spells CASSSRLVAYNEQFF. Written as DNA, the CDR3 is TGTGCCAGTAGTTCGCGACTAGTCGCCTACAATGAGCAGTTCTTC.

J is TRBJ1-1 and V is TRBV9, with D perhaps TRBD1 (5 bases). This CDR3 is 17 amino acids long. Germline CDR1 is SGDLS and CDR2 is YYNGEE. Trimming pared 0 bases from V and 3 bases from J, leaving 18 bases between. The CDR3: CASSVGGRGGLDTEAFF. CDR3 nucleotide sequence: TGTGCCAGCAGCGTAGGAGGTCGCGGGGGTTTAGACACTGAAGCTTTCTTT.